The 5 T cell receptor beta chains below come from one sample, sequenced in a study of cytotoxic CD8 clonotypes in ibrutinib-treated CLL. The table came from immunoSEQ multiplex PCR; TCRdb's copy has only in-frame clones and leaves some out. Of fewer than 400,000 clones listed, approximately 67% were seen once; the top ten hold approximately 6%. Sequences were derived from PBMCs, sampled after 36 months of ibrutinib treatment. The receptors here all came from a human donor with chronic lymphocytic leukemia.

This clone was seen a few times. CDR3 sequence reads: CAITVGTGTNYGYTF. The CDR3 DNA is TGTGCCATCACCGTTGGGACAGGCACTAACTATGGCTACACCTTC. The V and J genes are TRBV10-3 and TRBJ1-2, with TRBD1 matching 8 bases. The CDR3 is made up of 15 amino acids. The trim removed 7 bases at V and 0 bases at J, leaving 7 bases unmatched. Germline CDR1 reads ENHRY; CDR2 reads SYGVKD.

This chain connects TRBV5-1 to TRBJ1-6; D gene uncertain. This CDR3 contains 16 residues. Trimming removed 6 bases from V and 0 bases from J, with 13 bases in between. From germline, CDR1 is SGHRS and CDR2 YFSETQ. The CDR3 region has the DNA TGCGCCAGCAATGAGGGTCGAAGCTCCTATAATTCACCCCTCCACTTT. Translated: CASNEGRSSYNSPLHF.

The J gene is TRBJ1-1, the V gene TRBV5-5; no reliable D call. CDR1 is SGHKS, CDR2 YYEKEE, per germline (reference sequence). Deletions cut 2 bases from V and 4 bases from J, with 12 bases between. There are 14 residues in the CDR3. The CDR3 is CASSLFGLSTEAFF. DNA for the CDR3: TGTGCCAGCAGCTTATTTGGGCTGTCCACTGAAGCTTTCTTT.

The rearrangement links TRBV28 to TRBJ2-5; maybe TRBD1 (6 bases). Trimming pared 7 bases from V and 6 bases from J, leaving 12 bases between. This CDR3 has 12 residues. Germline CDR1 reads MDHEN; CDR2 reads SYDVKM. CDR3 amino acids: CASTAGVKTQYF. The CDR3 DNA reads as TGTGCCAGCACCGCAGGGGTTAAGACCCAGTACTTC.

This clone showed up just a few times. The chain employs TRBV29-1 and TRBJ1-2; D is perhaps TRBD1 (5 bases). CDR3 length equals 13 residues. CDR1 is SQVTM and CDR2 is ANQGSEA in the germline V gene. Trimming left V 6 bases short and J 3 bases short, with 14 bases between. Here the CDR3 reads CSVLTETDYGYTF. The DNA of the CDR3 is TGCAGCGTCCTGACAGAGACAGACTATGGCTACACCTTC.